The 9 T cell receptor beta chains presented below share a single source sample, sequenced in a study of T-cell memory formation after mild COVID-19 (dated by TCRdb to about 2021). Libraries were built with 5' RACE. The listed sequencing device is Illumina NovaSeq 6000. The public reads were reanalyzed by TCRdb: fastp trimming at Q25, MiXCR alignment, in-frame beta chains only. Each CDR3 protein appears once, grouped with its most common genes and DNA. In all, the sample holds around 500,000 distinct CDR3 sequences, and 15% to 20% of those were seen once. The ten largest clones take up roughly an eighth of the sample. Source material: PBMCs or a T cell subset sorted from them (not recorded which). The receptors were sampled from an adult woman who had mild COVID-19 (a few samples of this study predate the infection). The sample titles of this study are shuffled in the database, so cell type and time point are left out; the donor was told from shared clones.

The chain joins TRBV4-1 to TRBJ2-7, with D possibly matching TRBD2 (6 bases). The CDR3 sequence is 14 residues long. Deletions cut 4 bases from V and 3 bases from J, with 13 bases between. Germline V lookup: CDR1 MGHRA, CDR2 YSYEKL. The CDR3 region has the DNA TGCGCCAGCAGCCCGGGGACTGCTAACTACGAGCAGTACTTC. This codes for CASSPGTANYEQYF.

Note on this clonotype: In this CDR3 the conserved last residue, phenylalanine or tryptophan, is missing, so a read error is likely. It is unclear where the CDR3 begins or ends on the DNA, so no DNA is shown, and the CDR3 is as TCRdb lists it. The chain joins TRBV9 to TRBJ2-7; the table's D call of TRBD1 was not tested on the DNA. The CDR3 spans 9 amino acids, including both terminal residues. CDR1 is SGDLS, CDR2 YYNGEE, per germline. The CDR3 region is CASSPNRTI.

This clonotype was seen more than once but under ten times. The chain uses TRBV20-1 and TRBJ1-1; 7 bases are shared with TRBD1. This CDR3 is built from 14 residues. Germline V lookup: CDR1 DFQATT, CDR2 SNEGSKA (reference sequence). V lost 1 base, J lost 6 bases, and 8 bases stayed unmatched. CDR3 DNA sequence: TGCAGTGCTAGAGGAACAGGGGAAGGCTCTGAAGCTTTCTTT. Encoded protein: CSARGTGEGSEAFF.

V is TRBV12-3 or TRBV12-4 and J is TRBJ2-3; D is undetermined. Trimming pared 3 bases from V and 0 bases from J, leaving 7 bases between. The CDR3 loop spans 14 amino acids. The CDR3 sequence: CASSFVPSTDTQYF. CDR3 DNA sequence: TGTGCCAGCAGTTTTGTCCCGAGCACAGATACGCAGTATTTT.

The rearrangement joins TRBV24-1 to TRBJ2-3; 7 bases agree with TRBD2. The germline gives CDR1 KGHDR, CDR2 SFDVKD. V lost 1 base to trimming and J lost 1 base; unmatched junction nucleotides: 7. CDR3 length equals 17 residues. This CDR3 reads CATSDFLGGIGTDTQYF. For the CDR3, the DNA is TGTGCCACCAGTGATTTCCTGGGGGGGATTGGCACAGATACGCAGTATTTT.

This clonotype was detected many times. The chain has TRBV5-1 and TRBJ2-1, with 9 bases fitting TRBD2. Germline V CDR1 and CDR2: SGHRS, YFSETQ. The CDR3 is 18 amino acids. Unmatched junction bases numbered 16, after V lost 4 bases and J lost 5 bases. The CDR3 is CASSGRAGGRPRNNEQFF. The CDR3 DNA reads TGCGCCAGCAGCGGTAGAGCGGGGGGCCGACCCAGAAACAATGAGCAGTTCTTC. Complete variable domain (other parts from reference TRBV5-1 and TRBJ2-1): KAGVTQTPRYLIKTRGQQVTLSCSPISGHRSVSWYQQTPGQGLQFLFEYFSETQRNKGNFPGRFSGRQFSNSRSEMNVSTLELGDSALYLCASSGRAGGRPRNNEQFFGPGTRLTVL.

The rearrangement joins TRBV28 to TRBJ2-1; no definite D call. The CDR3 spans 12 residues. Trimming stripped 3 bases from V and 10 bases from J, with 10 bases between. Germline CDR1 and CDR2: MDHEN and SYDVKM. CDR3 residues: CASSFLTFEQFF. The CDR3 coding sequence is TGTGCCAGCAGTTTCTTAACGTTCGAGCAGTTCTTC.

This clonotype was found a few times. This sequence joins TRBV20-1 and TRBJ2-4, with 7 bases aligning to TRBD1. CDR1 and CDR2 (germline): DFQATT, SNEGSKA (reference sequence). This CDR3 contains 15 residues. V shed 0 bases and J 7 bases; nucleotides not matched to a gene: 9. CDR3 DNA: TGCAGTGCTAGAGATGACGGGACAGCAGGGAACATTCAGTACTTC. Translating gives CSARDDGTAGNIQYF.

The V and J genes are TRBV12-5 and TRBJ2-1; 11 bases map to TRBD2. V shed 1 base and J 6 bases; nucleotides not matched to a gene: 11. The CDR3 spans 18 residues. Germline V gene sequence: CDR1 LGHNT, CDR2 FRNRAP. The CDR3 nucleotides are TGTGCTAGTGGTTTGGCCCTACTAGCGGGAGACGGGACCAATGAGCAGTTCTTC. Its protein is CASGLALLAGDGTNEQFF.